Listed below are T cell receptor beta chains from one sample, sequenced in a study of blood T cell repertoires in COVID-19. Method: immunoSEQ multiplex PCR; TCRdb's copy keeps in-frame clones and lacks some. The sample records approximately 330,000 clones, roughly 85% being singletons. Material for sequencing was PBMCs or T cells enriched from blood (not recorded which). All receptors derive from a woman aged 40-49 years with acute COVID-19. The CDR3 runs from the conserved cysteine through the conserved F or W. Each record gives: J gene, V gene, clone size, CDR3 protein. The listing skips clone size in some rows; elsewhere it reads once, few, many or a size class.

>TRBJ2-5|TRBV15|NA
CATSRTGFQETQYF
>TRBJ1-1|TRBV9|once
CASSPRTGVNTEAFF
>TRBJ1-4|TRBV6-5|NA
CASRPTTGEGEKLFF
>TRBJ1-5|TRBV19|NA
CASILNPDRGNQPQHF
>TRBJ1-1|TRBV7-9|NA
CASSFTPGYTEAFF
>TRBJ2-5|TRBV7-9|NA
CASSQGASGGIQETQYF
>TRBJ1-1|TRBV5-6|NA
CASSLGLRNPMNTEAFF
>TRBJ1-2|TRBV13|once
CASSKDRVHGYTF
>TRBJ2-1|TRBV7-2|NA
CASSLGAGRSYNEQFF
>TRBJ2-1|TRBV2|NA
CASSPGRSLNEQFF
>TRBJ2-7|TRBV5-5|NA
CASSPGQGAGHEQYF
>TRBJ2-3|TRBV5-3|NA
CARSLRTGDTDTQYF
>TRBJ1-6|TRBV5-6|few
CASSFITGGASSPLHF
>TRBJ1-2|TRBV5-4|NA
CASSFGGQGFGARYGYTF
>TRBJ1-4|TRBV10-3|few
CAISELGANEKLFF
>TRBJ2-7|TRBV4-2|NA
CASSQGYSGTGPYEQYF
>TRBJ1-6|TRBV19|NA
CASSINGRSPLHF
>TRBJ2-3|TRBV4-1|once
CASSQGSGAASTDTQYF
>TRBJ1-1|TRBV19|NA
CASSLGQGNTEAFF
>TRBJ1-1|TRBV7-9|few
CASSLVDRNTEAFF
>TRBJ1-3|TRBV5-1|NA
CASSLARQGGGNTIYF
>TRBJ2-3|TRBV4-3|NA
CASSQDKETGTSGRAITDTQYF
>TRBJ2-3|TRBV15|NA
CATSSGTNMDTQYF
>TRBJ1-2|TRBV6-5|NA
CASRAGDRDYYGYTF
>TRBJ2-2|TRBV9|NA
CASSVLERTGELFF
>TRBJ1-1|TRBV27|NA
CASRITGATEAFF
>TRBJ2-3|TRBV19|NA
CASSIQGTSTDTQYF
>TRBJ2-7|TRBV23-1|NA
CASSPGGGKTYEQYF
>TRBJ2-5|TRBV7-7|NA
CASSSLTSGSKETQYF
>TRBJ2-1|TRBV19|NA
CASTPDSSYNEQFF
>TRBJ2-4|TRBV19|NA
CASKPDGDLAKNIQYF
>TRBJ2-3|TRBV5-4|NA
CASSLKTSGITDTQYF
>TRBJ2-2|TRBV5-1|NA
CASSPERVDTGELFF
>TRBJ1-4|TRBV5-1|NA
CASSGQGAVGEKLFF
>TRBJ1-5|TRBV4-2|once
CASSPNPWTGGKRPQHF
>TRBJ2-3|TRBV19|NA
CASGAGGLSDTQYF
>TRBJ2-2|TRBV29-1|NA
CSVTHSGLKTGELFF
>TRBJ1-6|TRBV9|many
CASSAGDRGTIENSPLHF
>TRBJ1-6|TRBV20-1|few
CSASGPSSYNSPLHF